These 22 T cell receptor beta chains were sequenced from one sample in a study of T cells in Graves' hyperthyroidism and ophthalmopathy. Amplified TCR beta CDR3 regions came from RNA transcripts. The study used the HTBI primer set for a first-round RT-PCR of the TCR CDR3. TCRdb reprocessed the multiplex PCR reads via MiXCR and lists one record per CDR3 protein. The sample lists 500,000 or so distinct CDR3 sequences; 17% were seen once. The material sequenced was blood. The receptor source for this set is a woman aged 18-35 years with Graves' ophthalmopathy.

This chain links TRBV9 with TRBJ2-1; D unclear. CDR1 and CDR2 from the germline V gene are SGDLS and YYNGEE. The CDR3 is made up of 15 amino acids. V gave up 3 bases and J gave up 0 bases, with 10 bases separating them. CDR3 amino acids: CASSASQLSYNEQFF. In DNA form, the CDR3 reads TGTGCCAGCAGCGCTAGTCAGCTCTCCTACAATGAGCAGTTCTTC.

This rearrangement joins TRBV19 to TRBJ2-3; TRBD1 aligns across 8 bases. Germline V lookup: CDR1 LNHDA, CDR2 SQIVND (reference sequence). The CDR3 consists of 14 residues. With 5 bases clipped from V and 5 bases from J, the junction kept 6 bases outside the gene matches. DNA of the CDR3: TGTGCCAGTAGTTCCCGACAGGGGCTAGATACGCAGTATTTT. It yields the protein CASSSRQGLDTQYF.

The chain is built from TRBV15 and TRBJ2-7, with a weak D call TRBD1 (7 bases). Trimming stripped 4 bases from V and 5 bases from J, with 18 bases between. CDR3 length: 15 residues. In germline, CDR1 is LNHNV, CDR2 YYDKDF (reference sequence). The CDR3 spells CATSIRQGGENEQYF. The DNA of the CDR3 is TGTGCCACCAGCATTAGACAGGGCGGGGAGAACGAGCAGTACTTC.

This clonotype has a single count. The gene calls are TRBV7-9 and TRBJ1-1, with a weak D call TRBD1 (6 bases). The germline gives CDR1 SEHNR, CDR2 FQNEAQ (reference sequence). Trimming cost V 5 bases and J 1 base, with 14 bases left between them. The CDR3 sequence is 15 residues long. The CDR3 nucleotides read TGTGCCAGCAGCCTCATAGTAGGGGGGAACACTGAAGCTTTCTTT. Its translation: CASSLIVGGNTEAFF.

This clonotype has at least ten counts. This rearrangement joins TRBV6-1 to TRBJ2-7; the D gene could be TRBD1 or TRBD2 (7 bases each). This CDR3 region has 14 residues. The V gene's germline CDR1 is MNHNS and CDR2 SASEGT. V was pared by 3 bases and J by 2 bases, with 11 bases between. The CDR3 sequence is CASSDPGGAYEQYF. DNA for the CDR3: TGTGCCAGCAGTGATCCAGGGGGGGCCTACGAGCAGTACTTC.

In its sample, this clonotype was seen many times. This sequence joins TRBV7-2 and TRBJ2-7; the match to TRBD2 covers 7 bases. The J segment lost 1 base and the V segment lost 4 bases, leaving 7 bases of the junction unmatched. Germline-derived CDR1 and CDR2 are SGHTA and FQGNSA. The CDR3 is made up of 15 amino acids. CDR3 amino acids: CASSSGGLLSYEQYF. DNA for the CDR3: TGTGCCAGCAGCTCGGGGGGACTTTTATCCTACGAGCAGTACTTC.

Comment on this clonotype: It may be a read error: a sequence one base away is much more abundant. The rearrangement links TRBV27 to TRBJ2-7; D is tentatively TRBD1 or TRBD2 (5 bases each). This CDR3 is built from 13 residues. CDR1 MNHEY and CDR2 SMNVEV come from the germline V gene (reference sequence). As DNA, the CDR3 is TGTGCCAGCAGTTGGGGGAGAGGGTACGGGCAGTACTTC. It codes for CASSWGRGYGQYF.

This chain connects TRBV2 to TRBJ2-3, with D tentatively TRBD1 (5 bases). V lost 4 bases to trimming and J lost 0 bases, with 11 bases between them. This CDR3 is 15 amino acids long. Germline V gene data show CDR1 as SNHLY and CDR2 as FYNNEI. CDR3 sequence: CASSGGSASTDTQYF. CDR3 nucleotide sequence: TGTGCCAGCAGTGGGGGCAGCGCTAGCACAGATACGCAGTATTTT.

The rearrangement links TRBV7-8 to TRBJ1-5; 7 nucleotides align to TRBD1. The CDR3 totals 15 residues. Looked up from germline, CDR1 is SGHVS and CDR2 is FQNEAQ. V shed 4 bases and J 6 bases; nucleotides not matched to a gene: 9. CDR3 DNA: TGTGCCAGCAGCTCGAGAAGGGACAGTGCTCAGCCCCAGCATTTT. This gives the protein CASSSRRDSAQPQHF.

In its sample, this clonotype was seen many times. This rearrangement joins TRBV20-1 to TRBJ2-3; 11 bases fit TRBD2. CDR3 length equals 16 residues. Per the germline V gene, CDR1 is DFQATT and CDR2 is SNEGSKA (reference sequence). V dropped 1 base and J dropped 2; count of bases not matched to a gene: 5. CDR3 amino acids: CSARGLAGGYTDTQYF. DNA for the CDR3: TGCAGTGCTAGAGGTCTAGCGGGAGGTTACACAGATACGCAGTATTTT.

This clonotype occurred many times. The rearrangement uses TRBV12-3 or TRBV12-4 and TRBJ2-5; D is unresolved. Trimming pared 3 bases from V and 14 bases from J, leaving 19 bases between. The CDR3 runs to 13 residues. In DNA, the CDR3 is TGTGCCAGCAGTTTTATGCCCGGACCAGACCCTTACTTC. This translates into CASSFMPGPDPYF.

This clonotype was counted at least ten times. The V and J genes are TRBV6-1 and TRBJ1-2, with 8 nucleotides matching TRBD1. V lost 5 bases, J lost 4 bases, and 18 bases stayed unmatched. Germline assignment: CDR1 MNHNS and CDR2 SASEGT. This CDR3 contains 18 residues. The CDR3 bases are TGTGCCAGCAGTCGACACCCCGGCAGTCAGGGGGCTTCCTATGGCTACACCTTC. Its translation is CASSRHPGSQGASYGYTF.

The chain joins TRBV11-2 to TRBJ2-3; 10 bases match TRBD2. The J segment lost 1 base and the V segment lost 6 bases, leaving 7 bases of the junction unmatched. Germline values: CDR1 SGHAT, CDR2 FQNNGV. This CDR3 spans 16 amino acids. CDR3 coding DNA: TGTGCCAGCAGTCCTACTAGCGGGAAGGGCACAGATACGCAGTATTTT. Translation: CASSPTSGKGTDTQYF.

CDR3 bases: TGCGCCAGCAGTGAGTTCGGGACAGGGGAGTATAGCAATCAGCCCCAGCATTTT. Translation gives CASSEFGTGEYSNQPQHF. This sequence joins TRBV10-2 and TRBJ1-5, with 10 bases lining up with TRBD1. The CDR3 is 18 amino acids. The V gene's germline CDR1 is WSHSY and CDR2 SAAADI. V lost 1 base to trimming and J lost 0 bases; unmatched junction nucleotides: 6.

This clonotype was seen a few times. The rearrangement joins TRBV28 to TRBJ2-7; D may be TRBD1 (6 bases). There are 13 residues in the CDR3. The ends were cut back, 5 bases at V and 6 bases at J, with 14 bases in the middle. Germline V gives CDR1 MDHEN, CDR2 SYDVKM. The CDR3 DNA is TGTGCCAGCAGTCCATCAGGGGTAGCCGAGCAGTACTTC. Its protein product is CASSPSGVAEQYF. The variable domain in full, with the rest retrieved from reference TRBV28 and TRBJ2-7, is DVKVTQSSRYLVKRTGEKVFLECVQDMDHENMFWYRQDPGLGLRLIYFSYDVKMKEKGDIPEGYSVSREKKERFSLILESASTNQTSMYLCASSPSGVAEQYFGPGTRLTVT.

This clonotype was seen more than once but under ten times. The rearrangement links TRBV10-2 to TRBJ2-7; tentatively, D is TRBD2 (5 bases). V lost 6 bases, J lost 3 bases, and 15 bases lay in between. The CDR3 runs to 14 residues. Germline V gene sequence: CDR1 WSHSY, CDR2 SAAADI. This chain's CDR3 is CASSGGWESYEQYF. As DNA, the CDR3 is TGCGCCAGCAGCGGAGGCTGGGAAAGCTACGAGCAGTACTTC.

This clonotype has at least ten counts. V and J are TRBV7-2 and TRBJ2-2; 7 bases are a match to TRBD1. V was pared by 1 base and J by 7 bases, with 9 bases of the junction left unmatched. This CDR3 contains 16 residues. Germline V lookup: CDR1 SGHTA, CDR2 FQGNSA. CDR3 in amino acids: CASSLEVTGSVGELFF. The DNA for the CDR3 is TGTGCCAGCAGCTTAGAAGTGACAGGGTCGGTCGGGGAGCTGTTTTTT.

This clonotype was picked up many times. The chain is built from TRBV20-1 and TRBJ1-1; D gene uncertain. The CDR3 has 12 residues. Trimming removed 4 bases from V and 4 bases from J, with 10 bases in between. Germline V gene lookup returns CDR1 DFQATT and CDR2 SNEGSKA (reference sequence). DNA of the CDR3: TGCAGTGCTACTCTAATGGTCACTGAAGCTTTCTTT. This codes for CSATLMVTEAFF.

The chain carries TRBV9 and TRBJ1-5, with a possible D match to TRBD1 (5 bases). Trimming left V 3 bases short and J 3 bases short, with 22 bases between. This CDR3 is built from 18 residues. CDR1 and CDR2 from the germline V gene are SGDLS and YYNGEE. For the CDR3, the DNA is TGTGCCAGCAGCGCCCCCCCGCGCCAGGGAGAATACAATCAGCCCCAGCATTTT. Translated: CASSAPPRQGEYNQPQHF.

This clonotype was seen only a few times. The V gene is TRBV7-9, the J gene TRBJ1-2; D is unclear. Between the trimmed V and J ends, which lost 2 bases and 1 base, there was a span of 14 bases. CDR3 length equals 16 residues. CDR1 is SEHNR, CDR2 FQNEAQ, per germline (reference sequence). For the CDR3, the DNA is TGTGCCAGCAGCTTAACCTATTCGCGGAGTAACTATGGCTACACCTTC. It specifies CASSLTYSRSNYGYTF.

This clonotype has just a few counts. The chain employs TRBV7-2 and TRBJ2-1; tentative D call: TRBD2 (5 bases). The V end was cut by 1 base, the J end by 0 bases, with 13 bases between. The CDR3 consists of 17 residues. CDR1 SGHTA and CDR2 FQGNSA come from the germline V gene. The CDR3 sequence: CASSLVLGGSSYNEQFF. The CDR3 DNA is TGTGCCAGCAGCTTAGTTCTGGGTGGGAGCTCCTACAATGAGCAGTTCTTC.

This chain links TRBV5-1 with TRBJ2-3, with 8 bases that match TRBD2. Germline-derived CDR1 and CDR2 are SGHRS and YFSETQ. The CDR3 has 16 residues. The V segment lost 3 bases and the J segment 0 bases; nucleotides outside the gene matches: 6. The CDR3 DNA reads TGCGCCAGCAGCTCACGAGCGGGAGCTAGCACAGATACGCAGTATTTT. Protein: CASSSRAGASTDTQYF.